A selection of T cell receptor beta chains follows, all from one sample in a study of shared clonotypes between healthy human individuals. This table comes from immunoSEQ multiplex PCR, and its TCRdb copy is limited to in-frame clones, with some not included. This table has roughly 2,000,000 clones, just under 95% appearing once. Sequenced material: naive CD8+ T cells from PBMCs. Source of these receptors: a man younger than 35 in good health. Some clones in this sample may be carry-over from other donors' samples. Both conserved end residues are part of each CDR3. Each record gives: D gene, V gene, clone size, J gene, CDR3 protein, CDR3 DNA. D genes are given only for firm matches. Clone size is not always given. Where it is, it says once, few, many or a class for expanded clones.

>TRBD1|TRBV7-8|.|TRBJ2-5
CASSYPRQGADETQYF
TGTGCCAGCAGCTACCCCCGGCAGGGGGCTGACGAGACCCAGTACTTC
>.|TRBV7-9|.|TRBJ1-2
CATDNRDLYGYTF
TGTGCCACCGACAACAGGGACCTATATGGCTACACCTTC
>TRBD1|TRBV19|.|TRBJ2-7
CASSGQGWNEQYF
TGTGCCAGTAGTGGACAGGGTTGGAACGAGCAGTACTTC
>TRBD1|TRBV15|.|TRBJ2-7
CATSTTGGYEQYF
TGTGCCACCAGCACAACAGGGGGCTACGAGCAGTACTTC
>.|TRBV7-9|.|TRBJ1-5
CASSSTSQGISNQPQHF
TGTGCCAGCAGCTCCACCTCCCAGGGGATTAGCAATCAGCCCCAGCATTTT
>.|TRBV5-4|.|TRBJ2-1
CASSTGNEQFF
TGTGCCAGCAGCACAGGCAATGAGCAGTTCTTC
>.|TRBV2|.|TRBJ2-7
CASSEGALAQRNLYEQYF
TGTGCCAGCAGTGAAGGGGCTTTAGCGCAGAGGAATTTGTACGAGCAGTACTTC
>.|TRBV30|.|TRBJ2-3
CAWSPGDTQYF
TGTGCCTGGAGTCCGGGGGATACGCAGTATTTT
>.|TRBV9|once|TRBJ1-1
CASSATGTRNTEAFF
TGTGCCAGCAGCGCAACCGGGACAAGGAACACTGAAGCTTTCTTT
>TRBD1|TRBV6-5|.|TRBJ1-1
CASRHRDRLAEAFF
TGTGCCAGCAGACACCGGGACAGGTTGGCTGAAGCTTTCTTT
>TRBD1|TRBV11-2|.|TRBJ2-7
CASSLVVGTDYEQYF
TGTGCCAGCAGCTTAGTAGTTGGGACAGATTACGAGCAGTACTTC
>.|TRBV10-3|.|TRBJ1-1
CAIKPSLNTEAFF
TGTGCCATCAAGCCCAGTTTAAACACTGAAGCTTTCTTT
>TRBD1|TRBV13|.|TRBJ2-7
CASSLGPGQGRAGQYF
TGTGCCAGCAGCTTAGGGCCGGGACAGGGGAGGGCTGGGCAGTACTTC
>.|TRBV7-8|.|TRBJ1-1
CASSSGEDRGTEAFF
TGTGCCAGCAGCTCTGGGGAGGACCGGGGCACTGAAGCTTTCTTT
>TRBD2|TRBV27|.|TRBJ2-1
CASSFGASGSWDEQFF
TGTGCCAGCAGTTTTGGGGCTAGCGGGAGTTGGGATGAGCAGTTCTTC
>.|TRBV28|.|TRBJ2-1
CASSLGDSEAYNEQFF
TGTGCCAGCAGTTTGGGTGACAGCGAGGCCTACAATGAGCAGTTCTTC
>TRBD1|TRBV28|.|TRBJ2-5
CASRTDRGPRETQYF
TGTGCCAGCAGGACAGACAGGGGGCCGAGAGAGACCCAGTACTTC
>.|TRBV5-6|.|TRBJ2-5
CASSLGVGAQYF
TGTGCCAGCAGTTTGGGGGTAGGGGCCCAGTACTTC
>TRBD2|TRBV19|.|TRBJ2-1
CASSREGLAARNEQFF
TGTGCCAGTAGTCGTGAGGGACTAGCGGCCCGCAATGAGCAGTTCTTC
>TRBD1|TRBV29-1|.|TRBJ2-5
CSVELGDSEETQYF
TGCAGCGTTGAATTAGGGGACAGCGAGGAGACCCAGTACTTC
>.|TRBV27|.|TRBJ2-7
CASSSRTGRAYEQYF
TGTGCCAGCAGTTCCCGCACAGGTCGTGCCTACGAGCAGTACTTC
>.|TRBV9|.|TRBJ2-7
CASSVGRGPYEQYF
TGTGCCAGCAGCGTAGGTAGAGGCCCCTACGAGCAGTACTTC
>TRBD1|TRBV10-3|.|TRBJ2-2
CAISGRTGIDTGELFF
TGTGCCATCAGTGGGCGGACAGGGATCGACACCGGGGAGCTGTTTTTT
>TRBD2|TRBV28|.|TRBJ2-1
CASSLKGFSGNNEQFF
TGTGCCAGCAGCCTGAAGGGGTTTAGCGGGAACAATGAGCAGTTCTTC
>TRBD2|TRBV28|.|TRBJ2-7
CASSRPGGVYEQYF
TGTGCCAGCAGCCGGCCGGGAGGGGTCTACGAGCAGTACTTC
>.|TRBV9|.|TRBJ2-7
CASSVGGKTGYEQYF
TGTGCCAGCAGCGTGGGGGGTAAGACAGGCTACGAGCAGTACTTC
>.|TRBV4-3|.|TRBJ1-2
CASSQDRLVAVSYGYTF
TGCGCCAGCAGCCAAGATCGGCTTGTAGCGGTGTCTTATGGCTACACCTTC
>.|TRBV28|.|TRBJ2-3
CATPSRLSTDTQYF
TGTGCCACCCCTTCTAGGTTGTCCACAGATACGCAGTATTTT
>.|TRBV6-1|.|TRBJ2-1
CASSAPYFGENEQFF
TGTGCCAGCAGTGCCCCATATTTCGGTGAGAATGAGCAGTTCTTC